This TCR beta chain was retrieved from a study of CD8 T cells in ankylosing spondylitis (TCRdb year 2017). As for the study more broadly: The study set out to find disease-linked TCR variants by profiling T cell receptor beta repertoires in ankylosing spondylitis patients and healthy donors. Peripheral blood was sampled, and synovial fluid was additionally collected from ankylosing spondylitis patients. The whole study cohort included 108 healthy donors and some 27 ankylosing spondylitis patients. Overall study results and their limits: Significant enrichment of the disease-linked clones was reported in matched synovial fluid samples from ankylosing spondylitis patients. A TCR beta motif made up of eight highly homologous amino acid variants appeared to be characteristic of blood from ankylosing spondylitis patients. A CD8+ phenotype was shown by the disease-linked clones, which were found at relatively low frequencies in peripheral blood. Some TCR beta motif variants had previously been reported in synovial fluid and blood of reactive arthritis patients, which suggested common disease-initiation mechanisms.

The instrument was an Illumina HiSeq 2500. Quantitative 5'-RACE with molecular barcodes was used to prepare TCR beta libraries. The original methods were these. A new computational method, built on a probabilistic model of VDJ rearrangement, was used to identify disease-linked TCR variants. In TCRdb, the public reads were trimmed at Q25 with fastp and aligned with MiXCR, with productive beta chains retained. Entries are consolidated by CDR3 protein sequence, retaining the most common genes and DNA. None of the V and J calls come from the authors' own analysis; TCRdb made them. The sample has 700,000 to 1,000,000 distinct CDR3 sequences on record, 10% to 15% of them singletons. Approximately 0.5% of the sample is in the top ten clones. CDR1 SGHDT and CDR2 YYEEEE were looked up in the germline V gene. V drops 4 bases and J drops 1 base, leaving 13 bases in between. Its CDR3 holds 15 amino acids, cysteine through phenylalanine. Of the read, only the CDR3 DNA is kept; its 45 bases are in frame from base 1.

In this sample, this clonotype turned up a few times. Its recognized antigen is unknown. Base-call qualities are not available, and no considerably larger clone is one nucleotide away. The sequence is built from TRBV5-6 and TRBJ2-3, with no reliable assignment of the D segment. The origin of this receptor is a male donor with ankylosing spondylitis. Input material: blood, either unsorted or a sorted T cell fraction (not recorded which). The bases are TGTGCCAGCAGCCGTCGTGGACCCCGCACAGATACGCAGTATTTT. This encodes CASSRRGPRTDTQYF.